This T cell receptor beta chain comes out of a study of blood T cells in healthy people across ages. Note on this clonotype: What it recognizes is unknown.

With a J-beta primer mix and a sample-barcoded 5' primer, a second PCR ran about 7 to 11 cycles. TCRdb analysed the 5' RACE reads with MiXCR anew, one entry per CDR3 protein. The sample has around 800,000 distinct CDR3 sequences, approximately 48% seen once; the top ten hold 15% to 25%. Each individual donor underwent a draw of about 9.1 milliliters of peripheral blood. Study-wide results and limits: Diversity estimates from one million T cells were considered underestimates.

From germline, CDR1 is SGHVS and CDR2 FNYEAQ. The CDR3 has 15 amino acids. Trimming shortened V by 4 bases and J by 5 bases, and 14 bases separated the two germline ends. The specimen sequenced was blood. This chain uses TRBV7-6 with TRBJ1-4; perhaps TRBD1 as D (6 bases). The TCR originated in a man aged 60 to 75 in good health. CDR3 in amino acids: CASSSLQGPNEKLFF. The CDR3 nucleotides read TGTGCCAGCAGCTCACTACAGGGCCCCAATGAAAAACTGTTTTTT.